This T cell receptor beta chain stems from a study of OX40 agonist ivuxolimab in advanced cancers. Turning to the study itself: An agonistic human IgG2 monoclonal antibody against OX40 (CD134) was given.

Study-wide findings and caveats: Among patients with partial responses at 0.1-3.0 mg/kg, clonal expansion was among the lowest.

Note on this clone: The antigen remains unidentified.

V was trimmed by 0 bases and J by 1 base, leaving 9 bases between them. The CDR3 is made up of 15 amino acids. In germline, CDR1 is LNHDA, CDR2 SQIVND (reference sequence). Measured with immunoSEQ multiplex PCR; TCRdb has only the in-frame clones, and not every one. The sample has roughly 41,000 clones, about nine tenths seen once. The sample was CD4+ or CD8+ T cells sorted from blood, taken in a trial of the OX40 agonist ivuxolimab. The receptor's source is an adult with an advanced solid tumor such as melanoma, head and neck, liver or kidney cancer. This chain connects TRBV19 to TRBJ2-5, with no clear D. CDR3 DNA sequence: TGTGCCAGTAGTATAGATCTATCCCCCCAAGAGACCCAGTACTTC. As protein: CASSIDLSPQETQYF.